This T cell receptor (beta chain) is drawn from a study of cytomegalovirus exposure and HLA in healthy donors. Overall study context: Assignment to the Caucasian-associated ancestry cluster applied to around 80% of the approximately 400 genotyped donors.

This PCR relied on a set of 60 Vbeta primers and 13 Jbeta primers. Clones were read by immunoSEQ multiplex PCR, and TCRdb kept only the in-frame ones, dropping some. This sample has approximately 91,000 clones, with less than 70% found just once. Study conclusions and caveats: Within a later analysis, the majority of CMV-associated TCR beta chains appeared HLA-restricted. In vitro confirmation showed three CMV-associated chains to be CMV antigen specific.

The CDR3 runs to 14 residues. The ends were cut back, 1 base at V and 2 bases at J, with 10 bases in the middle. Germline assignment: CDR1 SGHNT and CDR2 YYREEE (reference sequence). In regard to this clone: What it binds is unknown.

This TCR was sampled from a female donor in good health and CMV-seronegative. This chain connects TRBV5-4 to TRBJ2-7, with D possibly being TRBD2 (6 bases). Source material: PBMCs. Here the CDR3 reads CASSLRAGPYEQYF. DNA for the CDR3: TGTGCCAGCAGCTTGCGGGCGGGACCCTACGAGCAGTACTTC. The entire variable domain, with the rest obtained from reference TRBV5-4 and TRBJ2-7, is as follows: ETGVTQSPTHLIKTRGQQVTLRCSSQSGHNTVSWYQQALGQGPQFIFQYYREEENGRGNFPPRFSGLQFPNYSSELNVNALELDDSALYLCASSLRAGPYEQYFGPGTRLTVT.